This T cell receptor (beta chain) was sequenced for a study of neurological immune-mediated disorders (dated 2019 in TCRdb). Broadly, across the study: The study compared peripheral blood TCR-beta repertoires of HTLV-I-associated myelopathy (HAM/TSP) patients, multiple sclerosis patients and healthy controls using UMI-based sequencing. Alongside PBMC samples, the set of some 98 TCR-beta libraries contained longitudinal samples, technical triplicates, and paired CD4+ and CD8+ T-cell subsets that had been sorted. The cohort was made up of about 65 subjects, consisting of about 15 HAM/TSP patients, some 34 multiple sclerosis patients and around 20 healthy controls.

The full study reports these points: No identical CDR3 amino acid sequences were shared among expanded clones across subjects, suggesting private TCR-beta repertoires in all groups. TCR clonal expansion was highest in HAM/TSP patients and lowest in MS patients, with MS patients falling below even healthy controls.

To synthesize cDNA, template-switch 5'RACE was performed with a primer carrying a 10-nucleotide random unique molecular identifier so that each TCR transcript was tagged. Every sequencing run covered 15-18 subjects and yielded more than 180 million TCR-beta sequences. Total RNA was extracted with the RNeasy kit. Using the KAPA Real-time Library Amplification kit, TCR-beta VDJ regions were amplified with primers for the TCR constant region and the 5'RACE anchor. Sample indexes and Illumina adaptors were added in a first PCR, after which library yield was increased in a second PCR. After Ampure bead purification, the roughly 650 bp TCR product was size-selected on a 2% E-gel SizeSelection system. Before pooling, library quality was assessed on a Bioanalyzer, concentration was determined with Qubit, and library quantification was performed with the Kapa Library Quantification kit. An Illumina HiSeq 2500 sequenced the libraries paired-end 2 x 150 bp. To increase sequence diversity, roughly 24-31% phiX was spiked into each library pool. The published analysis was carried out like this. Quality-filtered reads were processed with the UMI-based MiGEC pipeline, which removed over 75% of raw TCR sequences during error correction. IMGT germline references were used for alignment of VDJ genes, and clonotypes were defined by a unique CDR3 amino acid sequence together with V-J genes. Clonal expansion, Shannon diversity and CDR3 relatedness were evaluated with VDJtools (CalcPairwiseDistances, ClusterSamples), while phylogenetic trees were built in CLCbio workbench. Expanded clones were defined as having at least 8 unique UMIs, based on coefficient-of-variation modelling across technical triplicates. TCRdb redid the processing of the public reads, applying fastp at Q25 and MiXCR, and retained in-frame beta chains. Rows with one shared CDR3 protein collapse into an entry with the most common genes and DNA. TCRdb assigned the V and J calls; the authors' analysis was not used. This sample holds roughly 30,000 distinct CDR3 sequences; approximately 6% were observed only once. 2% to 2.5% of the sample rests with the top ten.

Healthy controls were blood bank volunteers in Maryland, USA. Sorted-subset TCR libraries were prepared from around 1 million sorted CD4+ or CD8+ T cells. Peripheral blood underwent Ficoll-Hypaque density gradient centrifugation to isolate PBMCs, which were then cryopreserved in liquid nitrogen. Paired sorted CD4+ and CD8+ subsets came from healthy controls, HAM/TSP patients and MS patients. Between the V and J ends, shortened by 6 bases and 0 bases respectively, the junction contains 14 bases. Taken from cysteine to phenylalanine, the CDR3 has 15 residues. Of the read, only the CDR3 DNA is kept; its 45 bases are in frame from base 1. CDR1 and CDR2 (MDHEN, SYDVKM) derive from the germline V gene. This clonotype appeared many times. No cognate antigen has been identified for it. No clone much larger than this one lies a single base away; base qualities are absent.

This chain joins TRBV28 to TRBJ1-1, with TRBD1 perhaps the D gene, on 5 matching bases. The clonotype originates from a woman between 45 and 65 years old in good health. Sequenced input: CD4+ T cells from blood. The nucleotide sequence reads as follows: TGTGCCAGCAGAAATGCAGGGCCCATGAACACTGAAGCTTTCTTT. It specifies CASRNAGPMNTEAFF.